This TCR beta chain came from a study of cytomegalovirus exposure and HLA in healthy donors. As for the study in general: Researchers found that around 80% of under 450 genotyped donors fell within the Caucasian-associated ancestry cluster. Whole-study results and caveats: Clonal expansion was found to be greater in HLA-associated TCR beta chains than in equally common others in a later analysis. Information on immune exposure was restricted to one variable (CMV serostatus). Segments of the TCR beta V type were, in most cases, productive about 90% or about 30% of the time in an earlier analysis.

Germline values: CDR1 SNHLY, CDR2 FYNNEI. V was pared by 2 bases and J by 4 bases, with 8 bases of the junction left unmatched. This CDR3 has 16 residues. 60 Vbeta and 13 Jbeta primers were used in PCR. Here immunoSEQ multiplex PCR was the method, and the copy in TCRdb shows in-frame clones only, minus some. The sample contains 120,000 or so clones, about 63% of which appear only once. This clone was seen a few times. The antigen is not known. The chain recombines TRBV2 with TRBJ2-1, with 7 nucleotides matching TRBD2. The specimen sequenced was PBMCs. This clonotype originated in a man between 25 and 39 years old in good health and CMV-seropositive. The CDR3 bases are TGTGCCAGCAGTGAACTTCGGGCTAGCGGATACAATGAGCAGTTCTTC. The encoded protein is CASSELRASGYNEQFF.